Presented here are 25 T cell receptor beta chains from one specimen sequenced in a study of cytomegalovirus exposure and HLA in healthy donors. PCR used 60 Vbeta primers and 13 Jbeta primers. Profiling relied on immunoSEQ multiplex PCR, and the TCRdb table lists in-frame clones only, not all of them. The sample has 150,000 to 180,000 clones, 75% to 85% seen once. Sequenced input: PBMCs. All receptors derive from a man aged 25 to 45 in good health and CMV-seropositive.

The V gene is TRBV5-1, the J gene TRBJ2-5; D is perhaps TRBD1 (8 bases). The CDR3 loop spans 13 amino acids. Germline V gene data show CDR1 as SGHRS and CDR2 as YFSETQ. V was clipped by 2 bases and J by 11 bases, with 16 bases between them. CDR3 sequence reads: CASSLVQGGKQYF. The CDR3, as DNA: TGCGCCAGCAGCTTAGTACAGGGGGGGAAGCAGTACTTC.

J is TRBJ2-2 and V is TRBV10-3; 9 nucleotides align to TRBD1. The CDR3 is 16 amino acids. Germline V lookup: CDR1 ENHRY, CDR2 SYGVKD. V shed 10 bases and J 7 bases; nucleotides not matched to a gene: 16. CDR3 in DNA: TGTGCCACAAGCTCGATTTTGGCGGGACAGGGCGGGGAGCTGTTTTTT. This encodes CATSSILAGQGGELFF.

The chain links TRBV9 to TRBJ2-3, with D possibly being TRBD2 (6 bases). Between the trimmed V and J ends, which lost 4 bases and 4 bases, there was a span of 10 bases. CDR1 and CDR2 from the germline V gene are SGDLS and YYNGEE. The CDR3 is 13 residues long. The CDR3 DNA reads TGTGCCAGCAGCTCCGGGGGAGCAGATACGCAGTATTTT. It translates to CASSSGGADTQYF.

The chain couples TRBV5-1 to TRBJ2-1; 12 nucleotides agree with TRBD2. The V gene end was trimmed by 2 bases and the J gene end by 10 bases; junction bases not matched to a gene: 10. Per the germline V gene, CDR1 is SGHRS and CDR2 is YFSETQ. The CDR3 runs to 16 residues. CDR3 bases: TGCGCCAGCAGCTTACGGACTAGCGGGACCCCAGGGGAGCAGTTCTTC. Protein: CASSLRTSGTPGEQFF.

V usage is TRBV5-1 and J usage is TRBJ2-5, with D perhaps matching TRBD1 (5 bases). The CDR3 runs to 14 residues. V was pared by 4 bases and J by 9 bases, with 19 bases between. Germline CDR1 SGHRS, CDR2 YFSETQ. The CDR3 DNA sequence: TGCGCCAGCAGCGTGGACGGTACGAAAGGGGCCCAGTACTTC. It translates to CASSVDGTKGAQYF.

The chain couples TRBV5-1 to TRBJ2-6; a weak D match, TRBD2 (5 bases). The CDR3 consists of 16 residues. Trimming took off 0 bases at V and 1 base at J, with 8 bases between the two ends. Per the germline V gene, CDR1 is SGHRS and CDR2 is YFSETQ. CDR3 amino acids: CASSLGSGSGANVLTF. In nucleotides, the CDR3 is TGCGCCAGCAGCTTGGGCAGCGGTTCTGGGGCCAACGTCCTGACTTTC. Looking up the rest from reference TRBV5-1 and TRBJ2-6 gives the full variable domain: KAGVTQTPRYLIKTRGQQVTLSCSPISGHRSVSWYQQTPGQGLQFLFEYFSETQRNKGNFPGRFSGRQFSNSRSEMNVSTLELGDSALYLCASSLGSGSGANVLTFGAGSRLTVL.

This chain links TRBV27 with TRBJ1-2; D possibly corresponds to TRBD1 (5 bases). This CDR3 has 13 amino acids. V was cut by 2 bases and J by 1 base, with 5 bases left in between. CDR1 and CDR2 from the germline V gene are MNHEY and SMNVEV (reference sequence). CDR3 bases: TGTGCCAGCAGTTTAAGGGGTAACTATGGCTACACCTTC. Protein product: CASSLRGNYGYTF.

The chain uses TRBV19 and TRBJ1-5, with TRBD1 identical over 8 bases. Germline V gene sequence: CDR1 LNHDA, CDR2 SQIVND (reference sequence). CDR3 length: 14 amino acids. V lost 5 bases to trimming and J lost 2 bases; unmatched junction nucleotides: 2. CDR3 DNA sequence: TGTGCCAGTAGTGAGACAGGGGGCAATCAGCCCCAGCATTTT. It is translated as CASSETGGNQPQHF.

The chain joins TRBV7-8 to TRBJ1-2; weak D call: TRBD1 (6 bases). Trimming pared 6 bases from V and 4 bases from J, leaving 18 bases between. The CDR3 length is 15 residues. CDR1 SGHVS and CDR2 FQNEAQ come from the germline V gene. The CDR3 protein is CASSPAYREGYGYTF. The CDR3 DNA follows: TGTGCCAGCAGTCCTGCTTACAGGGAGGGCTATGGCTACACCTTC.

This chain joins TRBV5-1 and TRBJ2-7; D might be TRBD1 (5 bases). From germline, CDR1 is SGHRS and CDR2 YFSETQ. V lost 2 bases and J lost 0, with 9 bases in between. The CDR3 is 14 amino acids. This CDR3 is CASSFQGSSYEQYF. Here the CDR3 DNA reads TGCGCCAGCAGCTTCCAGGGTAGCTCCTACGAGCAGTACTTC.

This chain joins TRBV5-1 and TRBJ2-7, with D maybe TRBD1 (6 bases). The V gene lost 5 bases and the J gene lost 4 bases, with 16 bases spanning the gap. Germline CDR1 is SGHRS and CDR2 is YFSETQ. This CDR3 contains 14 residues. CDR3 sequence: CASSRGTAEYEQYF. DNA for the CDR3: TGCGCCAGCAGTAGGGGGACGGCAGAATACGAGCAGTACTTC. Drawing the rest from reference TRBV5-1 and TRBJ2-7, the complete variable domain is KAGVTQTPRYLIKTRGQQVTLSCSPISGHRSVSWYQQTPGQGLQFLFEYFSETQRNKGNFPGRFSGRQFSNSRSEMNVSTLELGDSALYLCASSRGTAEYEQYFGPGTRLTVT.

The chain carries TRBV11-2 and TRBJ2-5; TRBD2 matches at 11 bases. Germline V gene data show CDR1 as SGHAT and CDR2 as FQNNGV. The V segment lost 5 bases and the J segment 3 bases; nucleotides outside the gene matches: 8. The length of the CDR3 is 16 residues. The DNA of the CDR3 is TGTGCCAGCAGCATATGGACTAGCGGGTCCAAAGAGACCCAGTACTTC. Translating it yields CASSIWTSGSKETQYF.

The chain combines TRBV6-6 with TRBJ2-1; a weak D match, TRBD2 (7 bases). Trimming removed 2 bases from V and 8 bases from J, with 16 bases in between. The CDR3 is made up of 15 amino acids. Germline-derived CDR1 and CDR2 are MNHNY and SVGAGI (reference sequence). Written as DNA, the CDR3 is TGTGCCAGCAGTTACGGGGGGGGGCTAGCGGATGAGCAGTTCTTC. Translation: CASSYGGGLADEQFF.

The chain is built from TRBV2 and TRBJ1-4; TRBD1 matches at 11 bases. This CDR3 spans 16 amino acids. J gave up 1 base and V 10 bases, and 8 bases lay outside the gene matches. Germline CDR1 is SNHLY and CDR2 is FYNNEI. In DNA form, the CDR3 reads TGTGCCACCCGGACAGGGGGCTCTGGAACTAATGAAAAACTGTTTTTT. Its translation is CATRTGGSGTNEKLFF. Supplemented by reference TRBV2 and TRBJ1-4, the full variable domain reads EPEVTQTPSHQVTQMGQEVILRCVPISNHLYFYWYRQILGQKVEFLVSFYNNEISEKSEIFDDQFSVERPDGSNFTLKIRSTKLEDSAMYFCATRTGGSGTNEKLFFGSGTQLSVL.

This clone was seen only once. The chain joins TRBV2 to TRBJ2-1, with 7 bases fitting TRBD1. Unmatched junction bases numbered 12, after V lost 1 base and J lost 15 bases. Germline V gene sequence: CDR1 SNHLY, CDR2 FYNNEI. The CDR3 totals 14 residues. The CDR3 loop reads CASSEGAGGPTGFF. The CDR3 DNA is TGTGCCAGCAGTGAAGGGGCAGGGGGACCCACTGGGTTCTTC.

The chain links TRBV19 to TRBJ1-2; D remains ambiguous. Germline V lookup: CDR1 LNHDA, CDR2 SQIVND (reference sequence). CDR3 length: 11 residues. With 1 base removed from V and 8 bases from J, the gap between germline ends came to 5 bases. The CDR3 sequence is CASSIGQGYTF. The CDR3 nucleotides are TGTGCCAGTAGTATAGGGCAAGGCTACACCTTC.

This clone showed up just once. This sequence joins TRBV7-9 and TRBJ1-2, with TRBD1 as a possible D gene (5 bases). CDR1 is SEHNR, CDR2 FQNEAQ, per germline (reference sequence). The CDR3 covers 15 residues. The ends were cut back, 2 bases at V and 4 bases at J, with 14 bases in the middle. The CDR3 DNA sequence: TGTGCCAGCAGCTTAACCGGAGGGACGGCCTATGGCTACACCTTC. It translates to CASSLTGGTAYGYTF.

This clone came up a few times. The chain is built from TRBV19 and TRBJ2-5; 9 bases align to TRBD2. Germline V CDR1 and CDR2: LNHDA, SQIVND (reference sequence). V shed 6 bases and J 5 bases; nucleotides not matched to a gene: 16. CDR3 length equals 17 residues. The chain's CDR3 is CASSQYPAGGLYETQYF. The CDR3 region has the DNA TGTGCCAGTAGCCAATACCCAGCGGGGGGATTGTATGAGACCCAGTACTTC.

The chain is built from TRBV5-1 and TRBJ1-1, with 8 bases lining up with TRBD1. This CDR3 has 14 residues. Germline V gives CDR1 SGHRS, CDR2 YFSETQ. The junction had 8 bases not matched to a gene; V was cut back by 4 bases and J by 6 bases. The CDR3 DNA is TGCGCCAGCAGCCCTGCGGACAGGGAGGCTGAAGCTTTCTTT. Its protein product is CASSPADREAEAFF. Together with reference TRBV5-1 and TRBJ1-1, the CDR3 gives the full variable domain: KAGVTQTPRYLIKTRGQQVTLSCSPISGHRSVSWYQQTPGQGLQFLFEYFSETQRNKGNFPGRFSGRQFSNSRSEMNVSTLELGDSALYLCASSPADREAEAFFGQGTRLTVV.

The rearrangement joins TRBV6-4 to TRBJ2-1; D is ambiguous. The V gene lost 0 bases and the J gene lost 4 bases, with 13 bases spanning the gap. Germline V gene data show CDR1 as MRHNA and CDR2 as SNTAGT. The CDR3 is 16 residues long. The CDR3 bases are TGTGCCAGCAGTGACTCGTACTTACCCCATTACAATGAGCAGTTCTTC. Its protein product is CASSDSYLPHYNEQFF.

The V call is TRBV11-2, the J call TRBJ2-3; no definite D call. This CDR3 is 12 amino acids long. V was cut by 2 bases and J by 5 bases, with 5 bases left in between. Germline CDR1 reads SGHAT; CDR2 reads FQNNGV. The CDR3 is CASSLPLDTQYF. CDR3 in DNA: TGTGCCAGCAGCTTACCATTAGATACGCAGTATTTT.

The chain joins TRBV12-5 to TRBJ1-1, with TRBD1 as a possible D gene (5 bases). CDR1 LGHNT and CDR2 FRNRAP come from the germline V gene. Trimming took off 4 bases at V and 5 bases at J, with 11 bases between the two ends. This CDR3 is built from 13 residues. CDR3 coding DNA: TGTGCTAGTGGTTCCCTCGGGGGTACTGAAGCTTTCTTT. It codes for CASGSLGGTEAFF.

V gene TRBV4-3 combines with J gene TRBJ1-1, with 7 bases matching TRBD1. Trimming removed 1 base from V and 6 bases from J; junction bases left unmatched: 11. The CDR3 runs to 16 residues. Germline V lookup: CDR1 LGHNA, CDR2 YSLEER. DNA of the CDR3: TGCGCCAGCAGCCAAGGCCGACAGGGCGGCGGCCCTGAAGCTTTCTTT. Amino acid sequence: CASSQGRQGGGPEAFF.

The rearrangement links TRBV29-1 to TRBJ2-1; 16 nucleotides match TRBD2. CDR1 SQVTM and CDR2 ANQGSEA come from the germline V gene. CDR3 length: 18 amino acids. Trimming cost V 3 bases and J 3 bases; bases outside gene matches: 8. The CDR3 spells CSVDGAGTSGGDYNEQFF. The CDR3 region has the DNA TGCAGCGTTGATGGAGCCGGGACTAGCGGGGGGGACTACAATGAGCAGTTCTTC.

This chain uses TRBV7-2 with TRBJ1-2; D not certain. V was cut by 5 bases and J by 3 bases, with 10 bases left in between. Germline-derived CDR1 and CDR2 are SGHTA and FQGNSA. The CDR3 sequence is 13 residues long. In nucleotides, the CDR3 is TGTGCCAGCAGCCTCGCGGTAGACTATGGCTACACCTTC. Encoded protein: CASSLAVDYGYTF.